This TCR beta chain came from a study of identical twins. Notes on the study in general: Researchers reported excess low generation probability among twin-shared out-of-frame alpha sequences. Memory repertoires showed no such pattern, whereas abundant cord blood beta clonotypes carried fewer insertions. Sequences that were beta out-of-frame showed weaker excess twin sharing.

Each CDR3 protein gets one entry after TCRdb re-called the 5' RACE reads with MiXCR. The table includes 690,000 or so distinct CDR3 sequences, 8.6% detected once. This clonotype was seen more than once but under ten times. Its antigen is unknown. The CDR3 extends over 16 amino acids. Trimming at V came to 3 bases and at J to 0 bases, leaving 1 base not matched to a gene. Germline values: CDR1 SGHTS, CDR2 YDEGEE. These sequences were also reported in another study, on yellow fever vaccine responses in identical twins.

The source is a young woman in good health. The sample consisted of PBMCs. The chain links TRBV5-8 to TRBJ1-4, with TRBD1 matching 11 bases. CDR3 DNA sequence: TGTGCCAGCAGCTGGGGACAGGGGGCAACTAATGAAAAACTGTTTTTT. This encodes CASSWGQGATNEKLFF.